This is a list of T cell receptor beta chains from one sample in a study of blood T cell repertoires in COVID-19. Data came from immunoSEQ multiplex PCR; TCRdb stores just in-frame clones and leaves some out. The table records about 64,000 clones, just over 85% of them present only once. Sequenced sample: peripheral blood. The origin of the receptors is a woman aged 55-70 years with COVID-19, enrolled during active disease. CDR3s leave out the opening cysteine and the closing phenylalanine or tryptophan.

TRBV7-9	ASGRGSNEKLF
TRBV7-6	ASSQSSGFNQPQH
TRBV11-2	ASSLPPGANEKLF
TRBV7-2	ASSPREGFRDEAF
TRBV7-6	ASSLTGLSPLH
TRBV19	ASSIAARRDSPLH
TRBV29-1	SARLAGGTDTQY
TRBV7-9	ASSGGAGETQY
TRBV27	ASRGGTGGNQPQH
TRBV9	ASSVAASGSGETQY
TRBV28	ASSRPGLYNEQF
TRBV6-5	ASSYVGQGDTEAF
TRBV29-1	SGQREVAF
TRBV7-2	ASSLDRAPGSKNIQY
TRBV27	ASSFGGAGNSPLH
TRBV5-1	ARQRDRDYEQY
TRBV29-1	SVEAGQGALTEAF
TRBV11-3	ASSPTLDRTPYEQY
TRBV10-2	ASSEPGQGLTDTQY
TRBV6-2/TRBV6-3	ASSYSGTSVIYNEQF
TRBV4-2	ASSLAPPPSGAYEQY
TRBV5-5	ASSTDYEQY
TRBV6-2/TRBV6-3	ASSQQGGNQPQH
TRBV7-8	ASAGEENYGYT
TRBV20-1	SAPVPGTLH